One sample yielded the 21 T cell receptor beta chains listed below, sequenced in a study of T cell changes during pregnancy in multiple sclerosis (dated by TCRdb to about 2019). The method behind the library was the immunoSEQ multiplex PCR assay. This immuneACCESS table, as held by TCRdb, lists in-frame sequences with V and J called but not all clones. Of the missing ones, under half trace to an unresolved V gene in checked studies; the others have no known cause. Here the sample has about 77,000 clones; 93% occur a single time. Of the sample, 2% to 3% falls within the top ten clones. Sequences were derived from peripheral blood, sampled after pregnancy. The receptors originated from a female donor in good health, enrolled as a control in a pregnancy study.

V gene TRBV5-6 combines with J gene TRBJ2-7; TRBD2 aligns across 12 bases. V lost 4 bases and J lost 5; bases outside the gene matches: 13. The CDR3 extends over 17 amino acids. Germline CDR1 and CDR2: SGHDT and YYEEEE. CDR3 DNA sequence: TGTGCCAGCAGCCGTAGGGGACTAGCGGGTTCAGGAGACGAGCAGTACTTC. Protein sequence: CASSRRGLAGSGDEQYF.

The V and J genes are TRBV18 and TRBJ2-5; 11 bases fit TRBD2. The CDR3 is made up of 13 amino acids. Germline V gene sequence: CDR1 KGHSH, CDR2 LQKENI. The V gene end was trimmed by 5 bases and the J gene end by 5 bases; junction bases not matched to a gene: 1. CDR3 residues: CASSGLAGETQYF. The CDR3 nucleotides read TGTGCCAGCTCAGGACTAGCGGGCGAGACCCAGTACTTC. Filled out from reference TRBV18 and TRBJ2-5, the complete variable domain reads NAGVMQNPRHLVRRRGQEARLRCSPMKGHSHVYWYRQLPEEGLKFMVYLQKENIIDESGMPKERFSAEFPKEGPSILRIQQVVRGDSAAYFCASSGLAGETQYFGPGTRLLVL.

V and J are TRBV30 and TRBJ1-3; D remains ambiguous. The CDR3 extends over 14 amino acids. Trimming cost V 2 bases and J 1 base, with 9 bases left between them. CDR1 and CDR2 (germline): GTSNPN, SVGIG (reference sequence). The CDR3 region is CAWSYKLSGNTIYF. The CDR3 nucleotides read TGTGCCTGGAGTTACAAGTTGTCTGGAAACACCATATATTTT.

This clone occurred once. The chain is built from TRBV13 and TRBJ2-2, with D possibly matching TRBD1 (5 bases). Per the germline V gene, CDR1 is PRHDT and CDR2 is FYEKMQ (reference sequence). Between the trimmed V and J ends, which lost 6 bases and 6 bases, there was a span of 8 bases. CDR3 length: 12 residues. DNA of the CDR3: TGTGCCAGCAGACTGGGGCCCGGGGAGCTGTTTTTT. The encoded protein is CASRLGPGELFF. Full variable domain (remainder filled in from reference TRBV13 and TRBJ2-2): AAGVIQSPRHLIKEKRETATLKCYPIPRHDTVYWYQQGPGQDPQFLISFYEKMQSDKGSIPDRFSAQQFSDYHSELNMSSLELGDSALYFCASRLGPGELFFGEGSRLTVL.

This clone was detected only once. The chain has TRBV4-1 and TRBJ1-5; D perhaps matches TRBD1 (5 bases). This CDR3 has 15 amino acids. V lost 0 bases, J lost 7 bases, and 13 bases lay in between. CDR1 is MGHRA, CDR2 YSYEKL, per germline. The CDR3 here is CASSQDFQGWQPQHF. The CDR3 DNA reads as TGCGCCAGCAGCCAAGATTTTCAGGGCTGGCAGCCCCAGCATTTT.

J is TRBJ1-4 and V is TRBV18; 7 bases are a match to TRBD1. Germline trimming cut 1 base from V and 8 bases from J; bases unmatched to any gene: 4. CDR3 length: 14 amino acids. Looked up from germline, CDR1 is KGHSH and CDR2 is LQKENI. CDR3 DNA sequence: TGTGCCAGCTCACCACGGGCAGGGGGAGAAAAACTGTTTTTT. Translated, it gives CASSPRAGGEKLFF. The full variable domain, its missing parts supplied by reference TRBV18 and TRBJ1-4, is NAGVMQNPRHLVRRRGQEARLRCSPMKGHSHVYWYRQLPEEGLKFMVYLQKENIIDESGMPKERFSAEFPKEGPSILRIQQVVRGDSAAYFCASSPRAGGEKLFFGSGTQLSVL.

V and J are TRBV28 and TRBJ2-1; 12 nucleotides line up with TRBD2. This CDR3 spans 16 amino acids. J was trimmed by 2 bases and V by 5 bases; bases with no gene match: 4. Germline lookup yields CDR1 MDHEN and CDR2 SYDVKM. As DNA, the CDR3 is TGTGCCAGCAGTACGACTAGCGGGAGAGCCTACAATGAGCAGTTCTTC. It encodes CASSTTSGRAYNEQFF.

This sequence joins TRBV30 and TRBJ1-2; D is uncertain. The CDR3 is made up of 13 amino acids. The germline V gene has CDR1 GTSNPN and CDR2 SVGIG (reference sequence). V gave up 8 bases and J gave up 5 bases, with 18 bases separating them. CDR3 sequence reads: CASGLPGSYGYTF. The CDR3 DNA follows: TGTGCCAGCGGACTCCCTGGTTCATATGGCTACACCTTC.

The V call is TRBV7-9, the J call TRBJ1-1; 7 bases line up with TRBD1. The CDR3 spans 13 residues. Germline V gene lookup returns CDR1 SEHNR and CDR2 FQNEAQ (reference sequence). J lost 3 bases, V lost 2 bases, and 0 bases had no gene match. The CDR3 bases are TGTGCCAGCAGCTTAACAGGGGACACTGAAGCTTTCTTT. It translates to CASSLTGDTEAFF. Based on the CDR3 plus reference TRBV7-9 and TRBJ1-1, the full variable domain is DTGVSQNPRHKITKRGQNVTFRCDPISEHNRLYWYRQTLGQGPEFLTYFQNEAQLEKSRLLSDRFSAERPKGSFSTLEIQRTEQGDSAMYLCASSLTGDTEAFFGQGTRLTVV.

Only one count was recorded for this clone. The rearrangement joins TRBV27 to TRBJ2-1; 8 nucleotides agree with TRBD2. The CDR3 length is 15 residues. Losses at the gene ends were 7 bases for V and 7 bases for J; bases not matched to a gene: 12. The germline CDR1 and CDR2 sequences are MNHEY and SMNVEV (reference sequence). CDR3 loop: CASKPLAGLRNEQFF. DNA of the CDR3: TGTGCCAGCAAGCCCTTAGCGGGGCTGAGGAATGAGCAGTTCTTC.

The chain joins TRBV5-6 to TRBJ2-5; 9 positions agree with TRBD1. This CDR3 has 15 amino acids. The J segment lost 3 bases and the V segment lost 1 base, leaving 4 bases of the junction unmatched. Per germline, CDR1 SGHDT and CDR2 YYEEEE. The CDR3 DNA reads as TGTGCCAGCAGCTTGCTGCGGGACAGGGAAGAGACCCAGTACTTC. This encodes CASSLLRDREETQYF.

The chain employs TRBV28 and TRBJ2-3; 7 bases align to TRBD2. The CDR3 loop spans 15 amino acids. The J segment lost 3 bases and the V segment lost 6 bases, leaving 9 bases of the junction unmatched. Per the germline V gene, CDR1 is MDHEN and CDR2 is SYDVKM. CDR3 in DNA: TGTGCCAGCAGGGGTAGCGGGTCAAAAACAGATACGCAGTATTTT. Translation gives CASRGSGSKTDTQYF.

V gene TRBV9 combines with J gene TRBJ2-1; 9 nucleotides agree with TRBD2. The V gene's germline CDR1 is SGDLS and CDR2 YYNGEE. After removal of 6 bases from V and 6 bases from J, the junction contained 10 bases not matched to a gene. This CDR3 is built from 15 residues. The CDR3 sequence: CASNRGSGSSNEQFF. CDR3 bases: TGTGCCAGCAACCGTGGTAGCGGGAGTAGCAATGAGCAGTTCTTC.

The rearrangement uses TRBV14 and TRBJ2-2, with 8 bases identical to TRBD2. The V segment lost 8 bases and the J segment 4 bases; nucleotides outside the gene matches: 12. The CDR3 length is 16 residues. The V gene's germline CDR1 is SGHDN and CDR2 FVKESK. CDR3 residues: CASGVSRLAITGELFF. The CDR3, as DNA: TGTGCCAGCGGGGTGTCGCGACTAGCGATCACCGGGGAGCTGTTTTTT. The full variable domain, completed using reference TRBV14 and TRBJ2-2, is EAGVTQFPSHSVIEKGQTVTLRCDPISGHDNLYWYRRVMGKEIKFLLHFVKESKQDESGMPNNRFLAERTGGTYSTLKVQPAELEDSGVYFCASGVSRLAITGELFFGEGSRLTVL.

This chain links TRBV6-5 with TRBJ2-7, with 14 bases that match TRBD2. V gave up 5 bases and J gave up 6 bases; unmatched junction bases: 6. CDR1 is MNHEY, CDR2 SVGAGI, per germline. The CDR3 length is 15 residues. CDR3 in DNA: TGTGCCAGCAGTCGCGGGACTAGCGGGGGCTCCGAGCAGTACTTC. It translates to CASSRGTSGGSEQYF.

The genes are TRBV7-2 and TRBJ2-5, with D perhaps TRBD1 (5 bases). Germline V lookup: CDR1 SGHTA, CDR2 FQGNSA. This CDR3 is built from 14 residues. Trimming stripped 2 bases from V and 1 base from J, with 8 bases between. The CDR3 protein is CASSLSDSQETQYF. CDR3 coding DNA: TGTGCCAGCAGCTTATCTGACAGCCAAGAGACCCAGTACTTC.

The J gene is TRBJ1-1, the V gene TRBV6-4; D is unclear. V lost 3 bases to trimming and J lost 0 bases, with 11 bases between them. The CDR3 has 15 amino acids. The germline V gene has CDR1 MRHNA and CDR2 SNTAGT. CDR3 nucleotides: TGTGCCAGCAGTGAATACGCAGAACTGAACACTGAAGCTTTCTTT. Amino acids: CASSEYAELNTEAFF.

In its sample, this clone was seen once. The V and J genes are TRBV18 and TRBJ2-5; D may be TRBD1 (5 bases). The CDR3 totals 17 residues. Germline values: CDR1 KGHSH, CDR2 LQKENI. Trimming took 6 bases from V and 3 from J, leaving 23 bases between them. The DNA of the CDR3 is TGTGCCAGCTCCCAATTCGGGTCGGGTTGGGGCGAAGAGACCCAGTACTTC. Translating it yields CASSQFGSGWGEETQYF.

The gene calls are TRBV7-9 and TRBJ1-4; 7 nucleotides match TRBD1. The CDR3 length is 14 residues. V dropped 3 bases and J dropped 7; count of bases not matched to a gene: 5. Germline assignment: CDR1 SEHNR and CDR2 FQNEAQ (reference sequence). The CDR3 sequence is CASSFRQGGEKLFF. The CDR3, as DNA: TGTGCCAGCAGCTTCCGTCAGGGGGGTGAAAAACTGTTTTTT.

This chain links TRBV6-5 with TRBJ2-7; D is perhaps TRBD1 (6 bases). The germline gives CDR1 MNHEY, CDR2 SVGAGI. The CDR3 runs to 14 residues. Trimming cost V 7 bases and J 0 bases, with 13 bases left between them. CDR3 bases: TGTGCCAGCACCCCGGACAGCATCTCCTACGAGCAGTACTTC. This encodes CASTPDSISYEQYF.

This sequence joins TRBV11-2 and TRBJ2-1; 13 bases line up with TRBD2. The CDR3 loop spans 15 amino acids. Germline assignment: CDR1 SGHAT and CDR2 FQNNGV. With V trimmed by 7 bases and J by 9 bases, 9 bases remained unmatched. The CDR3 DNA reads as TGTGCCAGCATTTTTACTAGCGGGGGGGCTATTGAGCAGTTCTTC. Protein product: CASIFTSGGAIEQFF.